This T cell receptor beta chain was found in a study of blood T cell repertoires in COVID-19. In the study overall: Whether acute or convalescent, the COVID-19 samples came from the United States, Italy and Spain.

The length of the CDR3 is 16 residues. The germline V gene encodes CDR1 SGHRS and CDR2 YFSETQ. V lost 0 bases and J lost 0, with 12 bases in between. Participants' reported clinical history set cohort assignment. Method: immunoSEQ multiplex PCR; TCRdb's copy keeps in-frame clones and lacks some. The sample has 360,000 or so clones, 80% to 85% seen once. The receptor was derived from a woman aged 50 to 60 who had recovered from COVID-19. Sequencing was performed on PBMCs or T cells enriched from blood (not recorded which). The chain recombines TRBV5-1 with TRBJ1-2, with a possible D match to TRBD1 (6 bases). The chain's CDR3 is CASSLVGRGPNYGYTF. CDR3 sequence (DNA): TGCGCCAGCAGCTTGGTTGGCAGGGGCCCTAACTATGGCTACACCTTC.